This record looks at one TCR beta chain sequence and its context. The antigen remains undetermined. This sample was taken from a study of shared clonotypes between healthy human individuals. The study ran the assay at deep level. Clones were sequenced by immunoSEQ multiplex PCR, and TCRdb holds only the in-frame ones, with some missing. Among 600,000 or so clones listed, 98% were seen once. Findings and limits, study-wide: Non-shared clonotypes were found to have lower generation probabilities than the clonotypes that were shared by all four of the sorted-subset donors.

In the naive CD8 group, cells lacked CD45RO and were positively selected for CCR7, so terminally differentiated effector memory CD45RA+ cells were left out. The sample consisted of naive CD8+ T cells sorted from blood. This TCR came from a man between 25 and 39 years old in good health.

The CDR3 DNA follows: TGTGCCAGCAGGACGACCGGGGGGAACACTGAAGCTTTCTTT. Protein product: CASRTTGGNTEAFF. V gene TRBV7-9 combines with J gene TRBJ1-1; possible D gene TRBD1, 5 bases. The CDR3 contains 14 residues. CDR1 is SEHNR and CDR2 is FQNEAQ in the germline V gene (reference sequence). The V and J ends lost 6 bases and 1 base respectively, with 12 bases between them. The whole variable domain, filled in from reference TRBV7-9 and TRBJ1-1, reads DTGVSQNPRHKITKRGQNVTFRCDPISEHNRLYWYRQTLGQGPEFLTYFQNEAQLEKSRLLSDRFSAERPKGSFSTLEIQRTEQGDSAMYLCASRTTGGNTEAFFGQGTRLTVV.